The 25 T cell receptor beta chains listed next were all sequenced from one sample in a study of read filtering for tumor transcriptome and immune sequencing. This library used roughly 0.4 ug RNA and molecular barcoded adaptors spanning alpha/delta and beta/gamma chains. TCRdb re-analysed the reads in MiXCR, keeping a single row per CDR3 protein. The table includes about 47,000 distinct CDR3 sequences, more than 10% detected once. The sequencing input was a population of CD138-negative cells sorted from bone marrow. All receptors derive from a donor at least 40 years old with multiple myeloma.

This clonotype has a handful of counts. A much bigger clone sits one base away, suggesting this may be a read error. V gene TRBV7-2 combines with J gene TRBJ2-7, with D unclear. Trimming removed 5 bases from V and 0 bases from J, with 17 bases in between. CDR3 length: 16 amino acids. Germline V gives CDR1 SGHTA, CDR2 FQGNSA. CDR3: CTSSLSSTKSSYEQYF. CDR3 in DNA: TGTACCAGCAGCCTATCTTCGACCAAGAGCTCCTACGAGCAGTACTTC.

The table lists this clonotype with many counts. This sequence joins TRBV20-1 and TRBJ2-7, with TRBD2 identical over 9 bases. The CDR3 is 16 residues long. V dropped 6 bases and J dropped 7; count of bases not matched to a gene: 19. The germline V gene has CDR1 DFQATT and CDR2 SNEGSKA (reference sequence). CDR3: CSAYEGGRAFSGEQYF. The CDR3 DNA reads TGCAGTGCCTACGAAGGCGGGAGGGCCTTCTCGGGGGAGCAGTACTTC.

The rearrangement joins TRBV11-2 to TRBJ2-5; D is perhaps TRBD1 (6 bases). Looked up from germline, CDR1 is SGHAT and CDR2 is FQNNGV. The CDR3 spans 13 residues. Trimming shortened V by 5 bases and J by 2 bases, and 9 bases separated the two germline ends. In DNA, the CDR3 is TGTGCCAGCAGCGCCGGGACACAAGAGACCCAGTACTTC. It yields the protein CASSAGTQETQYF.

This clonotype was observed many times. CDR3 DNA: TGTGCCAGCTCGAACAGTCGTCAAGAGACCCAGTACTTC. Its translation: CASSNSRQETQYF. The V call is TRBV18, the J call TRBJ2-5; no firm D call. The CDR3 contains 13 residues. CDR1 KGHSH and CDR2 LQKENI come from the germline V gene. V lost 6 bases and J 2 bases, leaving 10 bases between the germline ends.

The V and J genes are TRBV19 and TRBJ2-1; D is unclear. There are 11 residues in the CDR3. Germline V gene lookup returns CDR1 LNHDA and CDR2 SQIVND (reference sequence). V lost 7 bases and J lost 7, with 8 bases in between. The CDR3 sequence: CASNRENEQFF. CDR3 DNA sequence: TGTGCCAGTAACAGAGAGAATGAGCAGTTCTTC.

Remarks on this clonotype: One base away lies a much larger clone, so this may be a sequencing read error. Without the conserved terminal phenylalanine or tryptophan, this CDR3 likely stems from a read error. The chain joins TRBV20-1 to TRBJ2-5; no clear D gene. This CDR3 comprises 14 residues. CDR1 is DFQATT and CDR2 is SNEGSKA in the germline V gene (reference sequence). V gave up 1 base and J gave up 5 bases, with 14 bases separating them. The CDR3 loop reads CSARAYMPMETQYL. CDR3 in DNA: TGCAGTGCTAGAGCCTACATGCCGATGGAGACCCAGTACCTC.

CDR3 protein: CASSPGGGRKNTEAFF. Here the CDR3 DNA reads TGCGCCAGCAGCCCGGGAGGGGGGCGGAAGAACACTGAAGCTTTCTTT. The rearrangement uses TRBV5-1 and TRBJ1-1; maybe TRBD1 (6 bases). Germline values: CDR1 SGHRS, CDR2 YFSETQ. CDR3 length: 16 residues. Deletions cut 4 bases from V and 1 base from J, with 17 bases between. Looking up the rest from reference TRBV5-1 and TRBJ1-1 gives the full variable domain: KAGVTQTPRYLIKTRGQQVTLSCSPISGHRSVSWYQQTPGQGLQFLFEYFSETQRNKGNFPGRFSGRQFSNSRSEMNVSTLELGDSALYLCASSPGGGRKNTEAFFGQGTRLTVV.

This clonotype was picked up many times. The V call is TRBV7-3, the J call TRBJ2-3; the D gene is possibly TRBD1 (6 bases). V lost 3 bases, J lost 2 bases, and 9 bases lay in between. Germline V CDR1 and CDR2: SGHTA, FQGTGA. CDR3 size: 14 residues. In DNA, the CDR3 is TGTGCCAGCAGCTTGGGACACCTCACAGATACGCAGTATTTT. Encoded protein: CASSLGHLTDTQYF. The whole variable domain, remainder taken from reference TRBV7-3 and TRBJ2-3, is GAGVSQTPSNKVTEKGKYVELRCDPISGHTALYWYRQSLGQGPEFLIYFQGTGAADDSGLPNDRFFAVRPEGSVSTLKIQRTERGDSAVYLCASSLGHLTDTQYFGPGTRLTVL.

This clonotype has more than one count but fewer than ten. This chain links TRBV2 with TRBJ2-3, with 9 bases matching TRBD1. This CDR3 comprises 14 residues. Looked up from germline, CDR1 is SNHLY and CDR2 is FYNNEI. V was clipped by 9 bases and J by 4 bases; unmatched bases: 8. This chain's CDR3 is CASAGTGSPDTQYF. The DNA for the CDR3 is TGTGCCAGTGCAGGGACAGGGTCCCCAGATACGCAGTATTTT.

This clonotype was seen many times. The rearrangement uses TRBV3-1 and TRBJ2-3; 8 positions agree with TRBD2. The junction had 6 bases not matched to a gene; V was cut back by 4 bases and J by 3 bases. Germline values: CDR1 LGHDT, CDR2 YNNKEL (reference sequence). The CDR3 totals 15 residues. CDR3 region: CASSLRAGATDTQYF. The CDR3, as DNA: TGTGCCAGCAGCCTCCGAGCGGGAGCGACAGATACGCAGTATTTT.

The sample holds many counts of this clonotype. V usage is TRBV5-1 and J usage is TRBJ2-3; TRBD1 matches 9 bases. Germline V CDR1 and CDR2: SGHRS, YFSETQ. The CDR3 sequence is 16 residues long. Trimming took 0 bases from V and 2 from J; bases not matched to a gene: 4. DNA for the CDR3: TGCGCCAGCAGCTTGGACTGGGACAGGGACACAGATACGCAGTATTTT. It yields the protein CASSLDWDRDTDTQYF.

As concerns this clonotype: A far larger clone is just one base off, so this is likely a read error. The chain employs TRBV3-2 and TRBJ2-1; the D call TRBD2 from the table was never checked on the DNA. TRBV3-2 has pseudogene status. The CDR3 spans 15 residues. The CDR3 sequence is CASSQLDGPSNEQSF. CDR3 coding DNA: TGTGCCAGCAGCCAACTTGACGGCCCGTCCAATGAGCAGTCCTTC.

This clonotype was counted many times. The CDR3 is CASSQEGLAGGSTYF. In nucleotides, the CDR3 is TGTGCCAGCAGCCAAGAGGGACTAGCGGGAGGTTCAACTTACTTC. This rearrangement joins TRBV14 to TRBJ2-7, with 15 bases aligning to TRBD2. This CDR3 region has 15 residues. Germline V CDR1 and CDR2: SGHDN, FVKESK. V was pared by 0 bases and J by 13 bases, with 7 bases of the junction left unmatched.

This clonotype was seen more than once but under ten times. V and J are TRBV7-9 and TRBJ2-7; 8 bases are shared with TRBD1. This CDR3 is built from 15 residues. CDR1 is SEHNR, CDR2 FQNEAQ, per germline (reference sequence). V dropped 6 bases and J dropped 0; count of bases not matched to a gene: 7. The CDR3 reads CASSQGQARSYEQYF. For the CDR3, the DNA is TGTGCCAGCAGTCAGGGACAGGCTCGCTCCTACGAGCAGTACTTC.

This clonotype turned up a few times. A read error is possible here, since a much larger clone lies one base away. The chain combines TRBV20-1 with TRBJ2-7, with a weak D call TRBD1 (5 bases). This CDR3 has 13 amino acids. Germline V gene sequence: CDR1 DFQATT, CDR2 SNEGSKA (reference sequence). The CDR3 is CSGYDPQGYEQYF. CDR3 DNA sequence: TGCAGCGGCTACGACCCGCAGGGCTACGAGCAGTACTTC.

This clonotype was seen many times. This chain links TRBV7-8 with TRBJ2-5; unclear D gene. Between the trimmed V and J ends, which lost 5 bases and 2 bases, there was a span of 12 bases. Per the germline V gene, CDR1 is SGHVS and CDR2 is FQNEAQ. The CDR3 length is 14 residues. CDR3 amino acids: CASSLRTVQETQYF. The CDR3 bases are TGTGCCAGCAGCCTCAGGACGGTACAAGAGACCCAGTACTTC.

This clonotype was recorded at least ten times. This sequence joins TRBV2 and TRBJ1-1, with D uncertain. Germline V lookup: CDR1 SNHLY, CDR2 FYNNEI. The CDR3 has 15 residues. Trimming left V 6 bases short and J 6 bases short, with 20 bases between. Written as DNA, the CDR3 is TGTGCCAGCAGCACCAGTGGGTTAAAAGTTGCTGAAGCTTTCTTT. Its protein is CASSTSGLKVAEAFF. Using reference TRBV2 and TRBJ1-1 for the parts outside the CDR3, the full variable domain is EPEVTQTPSHQVTQMGQEVILRCVPISNHLYFYWYRQILGQKVEFLVSFYNNEISEKSEIFDDQFSVERPDGSNFTLKIRSTKLEDSAMYFCASSTSGLKVAEAFFGQGTRLTVV.

This clonotype has just a few counts. A much larger clone differs by one base, so this may be a read error. The rearrangement links TRBV19 to TRBJ1-4; TRBD1 agrees at 7 bases. The CDR3 loop spans 14 amino acids. Germline values: CDR1 LNHDA, CDR2 SQIVND (reference sequence). The CDR3 here is CASGMGQPNEKLFF. CDR3 nucleotide sequence: TGTGCCAGTGGTATGGGACAGCCTAATGAAAAACTGTTTTTT.

This clonotype has a count of ten or more. This chain uses TRBV11-3 with TRBJ1-1; D remains unclear. Trimming cost V 4 bases and J 8 bases, with 17 bases left between them. This CDR3 region has 14 residues. From germline, CDR1 is SGHNT and CDR2 YENEEA. The CDR3 DNA sequence: TGTGCCAGCAGCTCCGGACGGGGTAGTGCCGAAGCTTTCTTT. This gives the protein CASSSGRGSAEAFF.

A few counts support this clonotype. A much bigger clone sits one base away, suggesting this may be a read error. This chain links TRBV5-5 with TRBJ1-5, with TRBD1 as a possible D gene (6 bases). The CDR3 is 13 residues long. V gave up 7 bases and J gave up 5 bases, with 13 bases separating them. Per the germline V gene, CDR1 is SGHKS and CDR2 is YYEKEE (reference sequence). This CDR3 is CASGGDTYQPQHF. CDR3 nucleotides: TGTGCCAGCGGCGGGGACACTTATCAGCCCCAGCATTTT.

This clonotype was counted at least ten times. This rearrangement joins TRBV5-6 to TRBJ2-7; D possibly corresponds to TRBD1 (5 bases). The CDR3 contains 14 residues. Trimming shortened V by 0 bases and J by 2 bases, and 9 bases separated the two germline ends. Germline V gene sequence: CDR1 SGHDT, CDR2 YYEEEE. This CDR3 is CASSLEGVPYEQYF. DNA of the CDR3: TGTGCCAGCAGCTTGGAAGGGGTCCCCTACGAGCAGTACTTC.

This clonotype was picked up many times. The chain couples TRBV12-3 or TRBV12-4 to TRBJ2-2; D unclear. The V gene lost 7 bases and the J gene lost 5 bases, with 11 bases spanning the gap. This CDR3 comprises 13 residues. The CDR3 DNA sequence: TGTGCCAGCACTTCCCTAGGAACCGGGGAGCTGTTTTTT. Encoded protein: CASTSLGTGELFF.

This clonotype was found many times. The CDR3: CASSYRGVSEKLFF. DNA for the CDR3: TGTGCCAGCAGTTACAGGGGAGTAAGTGAAAAACTGTTTTTT. This sequence joins TRBV12-3 or TRBV12-4 and TRBJ1-4; TRBD1 agrees at 7 bases. V lost 4 bases, J lost 7 bases, and 6 bases stayed unmatched. The CDR3 runs to 14 residues.

This clonotype was detected ten times or more. The chain joins TRBV5-6 to TRBJ2-1, with TRBD2 matching over 10 bases. The CDR3 runs 15 residues. Germline V CDR1 and CDR2: SGHDT, YYEEEE. After removal of 7 bases from V and 8 bases from J, the junction contained 12 bases not matched to a gene. The CDR3 protein is CASSFSGRASYEQFF. The DNA of the CDR3 is TGTGCCAGCTCTTTCAGCGGGAGGGCCTCATATGAGCAGTTCTTC. The full variable domain, in which reference TRBV5-6 and TRBJ2-1 provide the parts outside the CDR3, is DAGVTQSPTHLIKTRGQQVTLRCSPKSGHDTVSWYQQALGQGPQFIFQYYEEEERQRGNFPDRFSGHQFPNYSSELNVNALLLGDSALYLCASSFSGRASYEQFFGPGTRLTVL.

The table lists this clonotype with many counts. The CDR3 protein is CSVDKGIDTQYF. CDR3 coding DNA: TGCAGCGTTGACAAAGGCATAGATACGCAGTATTTT. J is TRBJ2-3 and V is TRBV29-1; no firm D call. Germline CDR1 reads SQVTM; CDR2 reads ANQGSEA. This CDR3 comprises 12 residues. Trimming took off 3 bases at V and 5 bases at J, with 9 bases between the two ends.